The 22 T cell receptor beta chains in this list originate from one sample, sequenced in a study of chemoradiotherapy in HPV16-positive cancers. Sequenced by immunoSEQ multiplex PCR; TCRdb stores in-frame clones only, minus some. Seen here are approximately 15,000 clones, more than 60% observed once, and the top ten hold less than 1.5%. Specimen collection occurred from a patient who underwent chemoradiotherapy. The receptors stem from a human donor with HPV-associated anogenital cancer.

The J gene is TRBJ1-1, the V gene TRBV19, with D perhaps TRBD1 (5 bases). Deletions cut 5 bases from V and 5 bases from J, with 18 bases between. Germline assignment: CDR1 LNHDA and CDR2 SQIVND (reference sequence). The CDR3 runs to 15 residues. CDR3 sequence: CASSVTGTHGTEAFF. CDR3 bases: TGTGCCAGTAGTGTGACCGGGACTCATGGGACTGAAGCTTTCTTT.

This clone appeared a single time. The rearrangement uses TRBV13 and TRBJ2-1, with 16 bases matching TRBD2. Trimming removed 7 bases from V and 15 bases from J; junction bases left unmatched: 15. Germline assignment: CDR1 PRHDT and CDR2 FYEKMQ (reference sequence). The CDR3 totals 16 residues. Here the CDR3 reads CASTTGLAGGPRIGFF. The CDR3 nucleotides are TGTGCCAGCACCACGGGACTAGCGGGGGGGCCGAGAATTGGGTTCTTC.

The V and J genes are TRBV7-6 and TRBJ1-2; D is uncertain. Germline V lookup: CDR1 SGHVS, CDR2 FNYEAQ. There are 15 residues in the CDR3. V dropped 1 base and J dropped 4 bases, with 13 bases sitting between them. The CDR3 coding sequence is TGTGCCAGCAGCTTAGGCACCGGTAGCCTCTATGGCTACACCTTC. Its protein is CASSLGTGSLYGYTF.

The V gene is TRBV6-6, the J gene TRBJ2-1; D remains unclear. Germline values: CDR1 MNHNY, CDR2 SVGAGI (reference sequence). V gave up 4 bases and J gave up 6 bases, with 13 bases separating them. The CDR3 loop spans 14 amino acids. CDR3 sequence reads: CASSLLGSANEQFF. The CDR3 nucleotides are TGTGCCAGCAGTTTACTCGGGTCCGCCAATGAGCAGTTCTTC.

The rearrangement uses TRBV9 and TRBJ2-6; D remains unclear. Trimming shortened V by 4 bases and J by 0 bases, and 11 bases separated the two germline ends. The germline gives CDR1 SGDLS, CDR2 YYNGEE. This CDR3 contains 16 residues. CDR3 coding DNA: TGTGCCAGCAGCACACCGGGTACCTCTGGGGCCAACGTCCTGACTTTC. This gives the protein CASSTPGTSGANVLTF.

The rearrangement joins TRBV5-1 to TRBJ1-1; no clear D. The CDR3 spans 14 residues. The ends were cut back, 4 bases at V and 0 bases at J, with 10 bases in the middle. Germline CDR1 and CDR2: SGHRS and YFSETQ. Here the CDR3 DNA reads TGCGCCAGCAGCCTTCAGACCATGAACACTGAAGCTTTCTTT. It is translated as CASSLQTMNTEAFF.

V is TRBV18 and J is TRBJ1-2, with 8 positions matching TRBD1. The CDR3 is made up of 13 amino acids. CDR1 and CDR2 from the germline V gene are KGHSH and LQKENI. The ends lost 6 bases at V and 7 bases at J; junction bases unmatched: 7. This CDR3 is CASSQGQDGGYTF. DNA for the CDR3: TGTGCCAGCTCCCAGGGACAGGACGGTGGCTACACCTTC. Full variable domain (remainder filled in from reference TRBV18 and TRBJ1-2): NAGVMQNPRHLVRRRGQEARLRCSPMKGHSHVYWYRQLPEEGLKFMVYLQKENIIDESGMPKERFSAEFPKEGPSILRIQQVVRGDSAAYFCASSQGQDGGYTFGSGTRLTVV.

The chain joins TRBV25-1 to TRBJ2-1, with 11 bases fitting TRBD2. The CDR3 runs 17 residues. Per the germline V gene, CDR1 is MGHDK and CDR2 is SYGVNS. Trimming at V came to 3 bases and at J to 5 bases, leaving 9 bases not matched to a gene. The chain's CDR3 is CASSDPTGTSGHNEQFF. CDR3 DNA sequence: TGTGCCAGCAGTGACCCTACCGGGACTAGCGGACACAATGAGCAGTTCTTC.

The chain is built from TRBV2 and TRBJ2-3; D call uncertain. Trimming cost V 2 bases and J 1 base, with 13 bases left between them. Germline lookup yields CDR1 SNHLY and CDR2 FYNNEI. The CDR3 contains 16 residues. The CDR3 sequence is CASSELGRGGTDTQYF. In nucleotides, the CDR3 is TGTGCCAGCAGTGAATTGGGCAGAGGAGGCACAGATACGCAGTATTTT.

V gene TRBV9 combines with J gene TRBJ2-1; D gene uncertain. Germline lookup yields CDR1 SGDLS and CDR2 YYNGEE. Trimming removed 2 bases from V and 9 bases from J, with 9 bases in between. This CDR3 is 12 amino acids long. CDR3 bases: TGTGCCAGCAGCGTCCGAGAGAGTGAGCAGTTCTTC. This sequence encodes CASSVRESEQFF.

This clone has more than one count but fewer than ten. The V gene is TRBV2, the J gene TRBJ1-1; D uncertain. The CDR3 extends over 13 amino acids. Germline-derived CDR1 and CDR2 are SNHLY and FYNNEI. V was pared by 5 bases and J by 0 bases, with 7 bases between. CDR3 sequence reads: CASSFTVNTEAFF. The CDR3 DNA follows: TGTGCCAGCAGTTTTACAGTGAACACTGAAGCTTTCTTT.

The chain combines TRBV7-9 with TRBJ1-1, with a weak D call TRBD1 (6 bases). The germline V gene has CDR1 SEHNR and CDR2 FQNEAQ (reference sequence). Trimming took off 5 bases at V and 11 bases at J, with 15 bases between the two ends. The CDR3 covers 12 residues. The DNA of the CDR3 is TGTGCCAGCAGCCTCAGCGGGGGGGCGGCTTTCTTT. It is translated as CASSLSGGAAFF.

The chain joins TRBV4-2 to TRBJ1-4; 10 bases are a match to TRBD1. V shed 0 bases, J shed 3 bases, and the junction held 13 bases outside the gene matches. This CDR3 region has 20 residues. Germline CDR1 is LGHNA and CDR2 is YNFKEQ. The CDR3 nucleotides are TGTGCCAGCAGCCAAGATGTGGGGACAGGGGACCTTGCAGCTAATGAAAAACTGTTTTTT. Translation: CASSQDVGTGDLAANEKLFF.

The chain combines TRBV27 with TRBJ1-2; 8 bases line up with TRBD1. Trimming cost V 4 bases and J 8 bases; bases outside gene matches: 3. Germline V lookup: CDR1 MNHEY, CDR2 SMNVEV (reference sequence). The CDR3 contains 12 residues. CDR3 residues: CASSSQGEGYTF. DNA of the CDR3: TGTGCCAGCAGTTCACAGGGGGAAGGCTACACCTTC.

This chain's CDR3 is CASSSSPQGLTQEAFF. The DNA for the CDR3 is TGCGCCAGCAGCTCCTCCCCACAGGGTTTGACTCAGGAAGCTTTCTTT. The V gene is TRBV5-1, the J gene TRBJ1-1; a weak D match, TRBD1 (6 bases). V lost 3 bases to trimming and J lost 8 bases, with 23 bases between them. The CDR3 covers 16 residues. Germline V gene lookup returns CDR1 SGHRS and CDR2 YFSETQ.

This clone was picked up one time. This rearrangement joins TRBV27 to TRBJ2-5; the match to TRBD2 covers 7 bases. This CDR3 is built from 14 residues. CDR1 and CDR2 from the germline V gene are MNHEY and SMNVEV (reference sequence). Unmatched junction bases numbered 8, after V lost 3 bases and J lost 7 bases. CDR3 region: CASSFLREGGTQYF. As DNA, the CDR3 is TGTGCCAGCAGTTTTCTCAGGGAGGGAGGGACCCAGTACTTC.

CDR3 residues: CAITALLNQPQHF. Written as DNA, the CDR3 is TGTGCCATCACTGCGTTGTTGAATCAGCCCCAGCATTTT. The chain carries TRBV10-3 and TRBJ1-5, with D unclear. V was clipped by 7 bases and J by 4 bases, with 11 bases between them. CDR1 ENHRY and CDR2 SYGVKD come from the germline V gene. The CDR3 totals 13 residues.

The CDR3 DNA reads as TGCGCCAGCAGATCCGGGACAACTGAAGCTTTCTTT. Translation: CASRSGTTEAFF. V is TRBV5-1 and J is TRBJ1-1; TRBD1 is a possible D gene (6 bases). Trimming shortened V by 5 bases and J by 5 bases, and 10 bases separated the two germline ends. Germline lookup yields CDR1 SGHRS and CDR2 YFSETQ. CDR3 length equals 12 residues.

This sequence joins TRBV2 and TRBJ1-2; no clear D. Germline-derived CDR1 and CDR2 are SNHLY and FYNNEI. Trimming stripped 4 bases from V and 8 bases from J, with 11 bases between. The CDR3 has 12 amino acids. The CDR3 DNA sequence: TGTGCCAGCAGTGCTTTATTCGAGGGCTACACCTTC. Amino acids: CASSALFEGYTF.

In this sample, this clone turned up once. At one end the junction does not follow the germline gene, possibly because of a read error. The rearrangement uses TRBV7-7 and TRBJ1-3; D unresolved. This CDR3 region has 13 residues. Germline values: CDR1 SSHAT, CDR2 FNYEAQ (reference sequence). The CDR3 DNA sequence: TGTGCTAGCAGCCGGGATTCTGGAAACACCATATATTTT. It is translated as CASSRDSGNTIYF.

This chain uses TRBV6-5 with TRBJ1-6; TRBD1 matches at 8 bases. V lost 6 bases and J lost 10; bases outside the gene matches: 8. This CDR3 is built from 14 residues. CDR1 and CDR2 from the germline V gene are MNHEY and SVGAGI. In DNA form, the CDR3 reads TGTGCCAGCAGGCCGACAGGGGTAGGCTCACCCCTCCACTTT. As protein: CASRPTGVGSPLHF.

The chain combines TRBV5-1 with TRBJ2-7; 10 nucleotides line up with TRBD1. This CDR3 is 17 amino acids long. CDR1 and CDR2 (germline): SGHRS, YFSETQ. After removal of 4 bases from V and 7 bases from J, the junction contained 17 bases not matched to a gene. CDR3 sequence (DNA): TGCGCCAGCAGCCCTTGGCCTGGGACAGGGGCATTCGGGGAGCAGTACTTC. It encodes CASSPWPGTGAFGEQYF.